This section outlines one T cell receptor (beta chain) sequence together with its context. Its antigen is unidentified. Next came a second PCR, run for about 7 to 12 cycles, which used a sample-barcoded 5' primer along with a J-beta primer mix. Through a template-switch adaptor with 12 random nucleotides, each cDNA molecule received a tag. TCRdb called the 5' RACE reads again in MiXCR, with one record for every CDR3 protein. Of around 1,000,000 distinct CDR3 sequences detected, roughly a quarter appear once; the ten largest clones hold 0.65% to 0.95%. The data belong to a study of blood T cells in healthy people across ages. General study findings and limits: The study found more naive CD4+ cells and higher diversity in long-lived than aged donors.

Trimming took 4 bases from V and 6 from J, leaving 19 bases between them. The CDR3 is 15 residues long. CDR1 is MNHEY, CDR2 SMNVEV, per germline (reference sequence). The sample was also reused in another study, on T cells of mothers and their children. That paper notes: The effect of thymic selection on TCR recombination output is similar between related and unrelated pairs.

The origin of this receptor is a girl between 2 and 10 years old in good health. Sequenced input: blood. The rearrangement uses TRBV27 and TRBJ2-7; tentatively, D is TRBD1 (5 bases). CDR3 region: CASSSPPGHGVEQYF. In nucleotides, the CDR3 is TGTGCCAGCAGTTCCCCCCCCGGACATGGTGTCGAGCAGTACTTC.